This T cell receptor (beta chain) comes out of a study of shared clonotypes between healthy human individuals. Positively selected for CCR7, the CD45RO-negative cells used as naive CD8 cells excluded terminally differentiated effector memory CD45RA+ cells. In germline, CDR1 is SEHNR, CDR2 FQNEAQ (reference sequence). The CDR3 spans 15 residues. V shed 5 bases and J 6 bases; nucleotides not matched to a gene: 10. Clones were read by immunoSEQ multiplex PCR, and TCRdb kept only the in-frame ones, dropping some. The table has approximately 1.9 million clones, around 95% seen once. This clonotype was sampled from a man between 18 and 35 years old in good health. Some clones in this sample may be carry-over from other donors' samples. The sequencing input was naive CD8+ T cells from PBMCs. V and J are TRBV7-9 and TRBJ1-1; 9 bases line up with TRBD1. For the CDR3, the DNA is TGTGCCAGCAGCGTCCGGGACAGGGTCCCCCCTGAAGCTTTCTTT. Translated: CASSVRDRVPPEAFF.